What follows describes a single T cell receptor beta chain. Its antigen is currently unknown. This sample is part of a study of CD8+ T cells in alopecia areata. Regarding the study as a whole: Researchers say the link of baseline CD8+ expansion to response remains uncertain, with one nonresponder.

The CDR3 covers 12 residues. Trimming at V came to 5 bases and at J to 11 bases, leaving 8 bases not matched to a gene. Germline V gene data show CDR1 as SEHNR and CDR2 as FQNEAQ (reference sequence). TCR sequencing used cDNA made by reverse transcription of extracted RNA. Clones were read by immunoSEQ multiplex PCR, and TCRdb kept only the in-frame ones, dropping some. The sample includes some 150,000 clones, 80% to 90% of them seen just once. Described treatment: oral pan-JAK inhibitor, 5-10 mg twice daily. It was from PBMCs that CD4+ and CD8+ T cells were sorted. This chain uses TRBV7-9 with TRBJ2-7; 8 nucleotides agree with TRBD1. The clonotype comes from a human donor with alopecia areata. This sample comprised CD8+ T cells sorted from blood, obtained at week 4, from a patient treated with tofacitinib. The DNA of the CDR3 is TGTGCCAGCAGCAAGTCGGGACAGGAGAAGTACTTC. Translating gives CASSKSGQEKYF. Variable domain in full (rest from reference TRBV7-9 and TRBJ2-7): DTGVSQNPRHKITKRGQNVTFRCDPISEHNRLYWYRQTLGQGPEFLTYFQNEAQLEKSRLLSDRFSAERPKGSFSTLEIQRTEQGDSAMYLCASSKSGQEKYFGPGTRLTVT.